This T cell receptor beta chain was captured by sequencing in a study of T cell changes during pregnancy in multiple sclerosis. Sequenced by immunoSEQ multiplex PCR; TCRdb stores in-frame clones only, minus some. The table has about 40,000 clones, 94% seen once. This CDR3 has 14 residues. Germline CDR1 reads SGHRS; CDR2 reads YFSETQ. The J segment lost 3 bases and the V segment lost 4 bases, leaving 5 bases of the junction unmatched. The chain uses TRBV5-1 and TRBJ2-3, with 7 bases aligning to TRBD2. Source: peripheral blood, taken in the third trimester of pregnancy. This TCR was recovered from a female donor with multiple sclerosis, enrolled in a pregnancy study. CDR3 residues: CASSPGGGTDTQYF. DNA for the CDR3: TGCGCCAGCAGCCCGGGAGGTGGGACAGATACGCAGTATTTT.